The present TCR beta chain was sequenced within a study of T-cell reconstitution after alpha-beta-depleted transplantation in children. For TCRbeta, the library was prepared with unique molecular identifiers. TCRdb reprocessed the PCR reads via MiXCR and lists one record per CDR3 protein. The repertoire includes some 840,000 distinct CDR3 sequences, roughly 15% of them detected once, and approximately 4.5% sits in the top ten. The table lists this clonotype with many counts. Its specificity is not known. With 0 bases removed from V and 7 bases from J, the gap between germline ends came to 8 bases. The CDR3 has 14 residues. CDR1 and CDR2 from the germline V gene are SGHRS and YFSETQ. The study, taken as a whole, reports: Some patients owed their high day-60 TCRbeta diversity to surviving recipient T cells and thymic progenitors.

The sample here was PBMCs, mostly from graft donor cells, taken 360 days after TCRalphabeta/CD19-depleted stem cell transplant. The clonotype originates from a male patient aged 10 to 17 who had a stem cell transplant for acute lymphoblastic leukemia, so the T cells may come from the graft donor. The chain links TRBV5-1 to TRBJ1-6; the D gene is possibly TRBD1 (5 bases). CDR3 in DNA: TGCGCCAGCAGCTTGGGCAGGGTGAATTCACCCCTCCACTTT. Its protein is CASSLGRVNSPLHF.